Included here is one TCR beta chain sequence, with context. This sample is drawn from a study of blood T cell repertoires in COVID-19. Background on the study: Samples of COVID-19 (acute and convalescent) were obtained from the United States, Italy and Spain. PBMCs, B-cell-depleted T cells, or T cells were the source of the cDNA or gDNA that made up the material.

Authors' data handling: Reference gene primer amplification yielded estimated nucleated cell counts. Assay used: immunoSEQ multiplex PCR; TCRdb lists only in-frame clones, some missing. From that table come the V and J calls and clone size; the DNA was used to work out D and trimming. The top ten hold 3.7% of the sample, which has roughly 43,000 clones, about 87% seen once. Germline V gives CDR1 LNHDA, CDR2 SQIVND (reference sequence). The length of the CDR3 is 15 residues. With 1 base clipped from V and 4 bases from J, the junction kept 6 bases outside the gene matches. The chain couples TRBV19 to TRBJ2-7; 8 bases map to TRBD2. This receptor was identified in a human donor in a cohort sampled during active COVID-19. Sequenced sample: peripheral blood. CDR3 DNA: TGTGCCAGTAGTATAGCCGGGACTAGAAGGTACGAGCAGTACTTC. Translating gives CASSIAGTRRYEQYF.